This T cell receptor (beta chain) came from a study of cytomegalovirus exposure and HLA in healthy donors. From germline, CDR1 is MNHEY and CDR2 SVGAGI. V shed 2 bases, J shed 1 base, and the junction held 0 bases outside the gene matches. This CDR3 has 16 amino acids. As for this clone: Antigen: not known.

Primers: 60 Vbeta forward and 13 Jbeta reverse. Sequenced by immunoSEQ multiplex PCR; TCRdb stores in-frame clones only, minus some. This sample contains around 25,000 clones. Findings and limits, study-wide: By a later analysis, the bulk of CMV-associated TCR beta chains appeared HLA-restricted.

The TCR sequence derives from a male donor in good health and CMV-seropositive. The chain employs TRBV6-5 and TRBJ2-6, with TRBD1 matching over 9 bases. The specimen sequenced was PBMCs. The CDR3 sequence: CASSYGTGSGANVLTF. CDR3 nucleotide sequence: TGTGCCAGCAGTTACGGGACAGGGTCTGGGGCCAACGTCCTGACTTTC.